Detailed here is one T cell receptor (beta chain). This receptor's antigen is unknown. No much larger clone is present one base from it, and per-base qualities are unavailable. The data were obtained in a study of OX40 agonist ivuxolimab in advanced cancers. Looking at the study overall: Ivuxolimab was a fully human IgG2 agonistic monoclonal antibody targeting the costimulatory receptor OX40 (CD134). Intravenous ivuxolimab was administered to patients every 2 weeks at six dose levels: 0.01, 0.1, 0.3, 1.5, 3 and 10 mg/kg. Of the approximately 53 patients in dose escalation, some 19 had hepatocellular carcinoma, about 15 had melanoma, 9 had renal cell carcinoma and 9 had head and neck cancer. In the dose-escalation cohort, roughly four fifths of patients were male, and the mean age was about 55 years, with a range of roughly 23 to 85. Patients were allowed to have had prior anti-PD-1, anti-PD-L1 or anti-CTLA-4 therapy, and approximately 39% of the dose-escalation patients had been treated with checkpoint inhibitors. Partial responses were achieved by three dose-escalation patients, of whom one had hepatocellular carcinoma and two had cutaneous melanoma. The purpose of peripheral TCRbeta sequencing was to test whether ivuxolimab changed TCR sequence diversity and led to clonal T-cell expansion. The monotherapy dose-escalation portion (N of about 50 patients) of the phase I ivuxolimab trial is reported in the paper. Beyond this particular receptor, the publication reports: Low levels of normalized T-cell clonal expansion were also shown by some nonresponding patients. The antigen specificity of the clonally expanded peripheral T cells was not determined. At doses from 0.1 to 3.0 mg/kg, clonal expansion was seen in both CD4+ and CD8+ blood T cells between baseline and week 6. In the 0.1-3.0 mg/kg groups, partial responders had among the lowest normalized peripheral clonal expansion, particularly in CD8+ T cells. After ivuxolimab, CD8+ T cells had more expanded clones than CD4+ T cells on average.

The trial excluded patients who had a history of autoimmune disease or who were on systemic immunosuppression. Peripheral blood for TCR sequencing was drawn from every dose cohort at baseline, at cycle 4 day 1 and at cycle 7 day 1. Samples came from an open-label, multicenter, first-in-human phase I dose-escalation trial of ivuxolimab. Adults with locally advanced or metastatic melanoma, renal cell carcinoma, hepatocellular carcinoma or head and neck squamous cell carcinoma were enrolled in the trial. Before TCR sequencing, CD4+ and CD8+ T cells were separately sorted from peripheral blood. Genomic DNA was extracted from sorted cells for sequencing of the TCRbeta CDR3 region. TCRbeta CDR3 regions were sequenced using the immunoSEQ Assay. Imported from immuneACCESS, the table was reduced by TCRdb to in-frame sequences with V and J called. These copies leave out some clones; in studies compared against another copy, an unresolved V gene accounts for under half, and the cause of the remainder is not known. The sample table holds roughly 90,000 clones, of which under 95% were seen once. The ten largest clones represent around 2.5% of the sample.

V gives up 2 bases and J gives up 2 bases, and the segment between their germline ends measures 19 bases. The germline V gene (reference sequence) yields LNHNV for CDR1 and YYDKDF for CDR2. Including cysteine and phenylalanine, the CDR3 has 19 amino acids. The kept DNA is CDR3 alone, 57 bases in frame from the first base. The chain was built from TRBV15 and TRBJ2-6; the D gene is tentatively TRBD1 or TRBD2, each matching 5 bases. The material sequenced was CD4+ or CD8+ T cells sorted from blood, taken in a trial of the OX40 agonist ivuxolimab. This TCR derives from an adult with an advanced solid tumor such as melanoma, head and neck, liver or kidney cancer. The DNA is TGTGCCACCAGCAGACACCCCGGGACGAATCTACCTGGGGCCAACGTCCTGACTTTC. Its translation reads: CATSRHPGTNLPGANVLTF. Where the CDR3 stops, the reference TRBV15 and TRBJ2-6 genes take over; the full variable domain is DAMVIQNPRYQVTQFGKPVTLSCSQTLNHNVMYWYQQKSSQAPKLLFHYYDKDFNNEADTPDNFQSRRPNTSFCFLDIRSPGLGDTAMYLCATSRHPGTNLPGANVLTFGAGSRLTVL.